Listed here are 14 T cell receptor beta chains from one sample, sequenced in a study of metastatic and nonmetastatic thyroid tumors. TCRdb used MiXCR to call clones anew from the PCR reads. The sample consists of 30,000 to 40,000 clones, approximately 16% of them appearing once. Each patient went into thyroid surgery without having received any treatment. Specimen: blood. The receptors shown here come from a male donor with papillary thyroid cancer or a benign thyroid nodule (not recorded which). Some clones in this sample may be carry-over from other donors' samples.

The table lists this clone with many counts. The chain carries TRBV10-1 and TRBJ1-2; TRBD1 is a possible D gene (5 bases). The CDR3 has 12 residues. The ends were cut back, 2 bases at V and 8 bases at J, with 9 bases in the middle. The germline CDR1 and CDR2 sequences are WNHNN and SYGVQD (reference sequence). The CDR3 nucleotides are TGCGCCAGCAGTGAGAGGGGCGGAGGCTACACCTTC. Translating it yields CASSERGGGYTF.

This clone was recorded at least ten times. The gene calls are TRBV27 and TRBJ2-3; D is unresolved. Trimming cost V 4 bases and J 10 bases, with 12 bases left between them. This CDR3 contains 12 residues. CDR1 and CDR2 from the germline V gene are MNHEY and SMNVEV (reference sequence). Here the CDR3 reads CASSSQWNAQYF. The CDR3 DNA sequence: TGTGCCAGCAGTTCCCAGTGGAACGCGCAGTATTTT.

This clone appeared many times. The V and J genes are TRBV7-2 and TRBJ2-1; D remains ambiguous. The CDR3 is 12 residues long. V lost 4 bases and J lost 9, with 10 bases in between. Germline loops: CDR1 SGHTA, CDR2 FQGNSA. CDR3 nucleotide sequence: TGTGCCAGCAGCTACGGGTTGTCTGAGCAGTTCTTC. Amino acids: CASSYGLSEQFF.

The V gene is TRBV5-1, the J gene TRBJ1-2; no clear D. The CDR3 loop spans 13 amino acids. Germline-derived CDR1 and CDR2 are SGHRS and YFSETQ. Trimming left V 4 bases short and J 6 bases short, with 13 bases between. The CDR3 here is CASSQVVTDGYTF. Here the CDR3 DNA reads TGCGCCAGCAGCCAGGTCGTTACGGATGGCTACACCTTC.

This clone has a count of ten or more. The chain recombines TRBV27 with TRBJ2-6, with D unclear. The CDR3 consists of 18 residues. V was shortened by 2 bases and J by 0 bases, with 14 bases between the two germline ends. Germline-derived CDR1 and CDR2 are MNHEY and SMNVEV (reference sequence). CDR3 DNA sequence: TGTGCCAGCAGTTTACAGGCCAGTCTTCTCTCTGGGGCCAACGTCCTGACTTTC. Its translation is CASSLQASLLSGANVLTF.

In its sample, this clone was seen many times. With a much larger clone just one base away, this may be a read error. The same CDR3 can be traced to other DNA sequences in this sample. V gene TRBV6-1 combines with J gene TRBJ2-3; 11 bases agree with TRBD2. Germline V lookup: CDR1 MNHNS, CDR2 SASEGT. CDR3 length equals 15 residues. The CDR3 sequence: CATLSGRAGTDTQYF. CDR3 nucleotides: TGTGCCACCCTTAGCGGGAGGGCTGGCACAGACACGCAGTATTTT.

This clone was seen at least ten times. The CDR3 DNA sequence: TGTGCCAGCTCACCACAAGCAGCGAACACCGGGGAGCTGTTTTTT. It yields the protein CASSPQAANTGELFF. The rearrangement links TRBV18 to TRBJ2-2; D gene uncertain. V lost 1 base and J 0 bases, leaving 6 bases between the germline ends. CDR1 is KGHSH and CDR2 is LQKENI in the germline V gene. The CDR3 loop spans 15 amino acids.

This clone was detected ten times or more. J is TRBJ2-4 and V is TRBV6-1, with 10 nucleotides matching TRBD2. This CDR3 has 17 amino acids. Germline V gene lookup returns CDR1 MNHNS and CDR2 SASEGT. J was trimmed by 3 bases and V by 5 bases; bases with no gene match: 10. The CDR3 nucleotides are TGTGCCAGCAGTTCCCAACTAGCGGGGAATTACAAAAACATTCAGTACTTC. It codes for CASSSQLAGNYKNIQYF.

Ten or more counts support this clone. This chain connects TRBV20-1 to TRBJ2-1; tentatively, D is TRBD1 or TRBD2 (6 bases each). The CDR3 extends over 18 amino acids. The V end lost 0 bases, the J end lost 1 base, and 19 bases lay between the germline ends. The germline V gene has CDR1 DFQATT and CDR2 SNEGSKA (reference sequence). CDR3 DNA: TGCAGTGCTAGAGAATCGAGGGGCCAGGGGACTTCCTACAATGAGCAGTTCTTC. It codes for CSARESRGQGTSYNEQFF.

The table lists this clone with many counts. V gene TRBV6-6 combines with J gene TRBJ2-3, with TRBD1 matching over 7 bases. From germline, CDR1 is MNHNY and CDR2 SVGAGI (reference sequence). V lost 3 bases, J lost 3 bases, and 3 bases stayed unmatched. CDR3 length: 14 residues. CDR3 sequence: CASSYRQGTDTQYF. The CDR3 coding sequence is TGTGCCAGCAGTTATCGACAGGGTACAGATACGCAGTATTTT.

In its sample, this clone was seen many times. The chain uses TRBV7-6 and TRBJ1-2; perhaps TRBD1 as D (6 bases). The CDR3 length is 13 residues. The V and J ends lost 1 base and 7 bases respectively, with 10 bases between them. Germline CDR1 reads SGHVS; CDR2 reads FNYEAQ. The CDR3 region is CASSLVTGFGYTF. The CDR3 DNA reads as TGTGCCAGCAGCTTAGTGACAGGCTTTGGCTACACCTTC.

This clone has ten or more counts. The rearrangement joins TRBV4-1 to TRBJ2-2; D may be TRBD1 or TRBD2 (6 bases each). This CDR3 is 18 amino acids long. Germline CDR1 and CDR2: MGHRA and YSYEKL. V lost 0 bases, J lost 4 bases, and 18 bases lay in between. The CDR3: CASSQDLSGAQGTGELFF. Here the CDR3 DNA reads TGCGCCAGCAGCCAAGATCTTTCGGGGGCGCAGGGCACCGGGGAGCTGTTTTTT.

There are many counts of this clone. The rearrangement joins TRBV15 to TRBJ2-3, with D possibly being TRBD1 (5 bases). Deletions cut 0 bases from V and 2 bases from J, with 12 bases between. This CDR3 contains 16 residues. The V gene's germline CDR1 is LNHNV and CDR2 YYDKDF (reference sequence). The CDR3 loop reads CATSRDQGEITDTQYF. In DNA form, the CDR3 reads TGTGCCACCAGCAGAGATCAAGGGGAAATCACAGATACGCAGTATTTT. Full variable domain (missing parts from reference TRBV15 and TRBJ2-3): DAMVIQNPRYQVTQFGKPVTLSCSQTLNHNVMYWYQQKSSQAPKLLFHYYDKDFNNEADTPDNFQSRRPNTSFCFLDIRSPGLGDTAMYLCATSRDQGEITDTQYFGPGTRLTVL.

J is TRBJ2-2 and V is TRBV7-3; a possible D gene is TRBD2 (5 bases). This CDR3 has 16 amino acids. The V end was cut by 7 bases, the J end by 4 bases, with 19 bases between. CDR1 is SGHTA, CDR2 FQGTGA, per germline. The CDR3 spells CASISNQSSTTGELFF. The CDR3 nucleotides read TGTGCCAGCATCTCGAACCAGTCTAGCACCACCGGGGAGCTGTTTTTT.